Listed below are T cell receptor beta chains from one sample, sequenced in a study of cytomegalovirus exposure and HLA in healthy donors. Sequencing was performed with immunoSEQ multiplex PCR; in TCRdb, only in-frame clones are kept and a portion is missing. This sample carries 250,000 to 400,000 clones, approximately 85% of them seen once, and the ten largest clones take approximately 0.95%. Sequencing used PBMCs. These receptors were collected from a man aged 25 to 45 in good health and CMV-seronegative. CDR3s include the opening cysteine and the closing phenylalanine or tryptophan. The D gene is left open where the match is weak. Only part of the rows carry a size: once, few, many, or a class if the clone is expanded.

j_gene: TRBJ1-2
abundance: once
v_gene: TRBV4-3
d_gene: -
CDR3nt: TGCGCCAGCAGCCAAGTAGGGGGGGAGGCCTATGGCTACACCTTC
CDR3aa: CASSQVGGEAYGYTF

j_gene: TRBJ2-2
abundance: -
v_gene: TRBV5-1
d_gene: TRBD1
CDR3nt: TGCGCCAGCAGCTGGACAGGTCTCACCGGGGAGCTGTTTTTT
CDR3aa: CASSWTGLTGELFF

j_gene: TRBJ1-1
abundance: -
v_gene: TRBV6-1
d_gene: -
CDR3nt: TGTGCCAGCTTCAAGAACACTGAAGCTTTCTTT
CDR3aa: CASFKNTEAFF

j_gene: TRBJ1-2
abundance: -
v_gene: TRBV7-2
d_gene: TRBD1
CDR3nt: TGTGCCAGCAGCTTAAGGAATCAGGGGGCTAGTGGCTACACCTTC
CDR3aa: CASSLRNQGASGYTF

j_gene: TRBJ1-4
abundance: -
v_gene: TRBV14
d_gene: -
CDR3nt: TGTGCCAGCAGCCAAGTAGCAGGGAAGGAGAATGAAAAACTGTTTTTT
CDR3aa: CASSQVAGKENEKLFF

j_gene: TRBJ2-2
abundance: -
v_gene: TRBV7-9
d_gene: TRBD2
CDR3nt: TGTGCCAGCACCCATGGCGGGGGGACCGGGGAGCTGTTTTTT
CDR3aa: CASTHGGGTGELFF

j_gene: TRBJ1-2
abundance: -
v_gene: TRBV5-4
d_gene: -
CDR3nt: TGTGCCAGCGCCCAAGCGGAAAAGAGCTATGGCTACACCTTC
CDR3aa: CASAQAEKSYGYTF

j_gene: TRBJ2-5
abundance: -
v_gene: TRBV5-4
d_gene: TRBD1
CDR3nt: TGTGCCAGCAGCACCGGACAGGGTCAAGAGACCCAGTACTTC
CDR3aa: CASSTGQGQETQYF

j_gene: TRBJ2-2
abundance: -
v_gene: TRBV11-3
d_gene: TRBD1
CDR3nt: TGTGCCAGCAGCCTCGGGACAGGGGGCGCGGGGGAGCTGTTTTTT
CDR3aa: CASSLGTGGAGELFF

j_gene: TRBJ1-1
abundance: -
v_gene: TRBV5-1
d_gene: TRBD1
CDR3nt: TGCGCCAGCAGCTTCGGACAGGGGATGAACACTGAAGCTTTCTTT
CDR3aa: CASSFGQGMNTEAFF

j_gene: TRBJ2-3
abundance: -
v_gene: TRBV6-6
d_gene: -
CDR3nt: TGTGCCAGCAGTTACAGGGGCAGCGCAGATACGCAGTATTTT
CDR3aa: CASSYRGSADTQYF

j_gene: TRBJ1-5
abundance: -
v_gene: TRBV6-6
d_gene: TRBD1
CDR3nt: TGTGCCAGCAGGGGACAGGGCGGGCCCCAGCATTTT
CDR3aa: CASRGQGGPQHF

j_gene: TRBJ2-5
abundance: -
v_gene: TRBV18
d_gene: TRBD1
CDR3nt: TGTGCCAGCTCACCGGGACAGGGGGAGACCCAGTACTTC
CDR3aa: CASSPGQGETQYF

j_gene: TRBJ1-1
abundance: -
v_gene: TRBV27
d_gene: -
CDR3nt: TGTGCCAGCAGGGACGACAGGAACACTGAAGCTTTCTTT
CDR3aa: CASRDDRNTEAFF